This TCR beta chain was found in a study of shared clonotypes between healthy human individuals (dated by TCRdb to 2018 to 2021). The study in broad terms: Three men and a couple of women, aged 18 to 49 years, made up the cohort. Between about 0.8 and 9 billion PBMCs per donor were obtained by leukapheresis. Libraries were prepared and TCR repertoires were sequenced by different laboratories using diverse techniques, in order to increase sequencing depth and limit assay-specific biases. To estimate repertoire size and how much clonotypes are shared between individuals, the study performed deep sequencing of blood TCR repertoires from a handful of healthy adults. For each donor, CD4 naive and CD4 memory were each given three plates, CD8 naive was given two plates, and CD8 memory was given one plate.

A distance of 21 bases separates the germline ends of V and J, which lose 6 bases and 1 base respectively. From the cysteine up to the phenylalanine, the CDR3 has a length of 17 residues. The CDR3 DNA has 51 bases and is translated from base 1. Looking up the germline V gene yields CDR1 MDHEN and CDR2 SYDVKM. With respect to this clone: Its antigen is still unknown. No base quality values were provided; no much bigger clone lies one nucleotide off.

TCR CDR3 regions were amplified from genomic DNA by multiplex PCR using the deep immunoSEQ assay. Genomic DNA extracted from each cell subset was distributed evenly over all wells of several immunoSEQ 96-well plates, and each plate served as one replicate. For sorted subsets, each replicate PCR was loaded with about 200 ng genomic DNA, equivalent to approximately 27,000 T cell genomes. The purified libraries were quantified using a Qubit 3.0 fluorometer, sized with a Bioanalyzer 2100, and then quantified again using the KAPA Library Quantification kit. Every immunoSEQ 96-well plate was sequenced on a separate single-read 150-cycle Illumina NextSeq 550 flow cell. Under the source paper's analysis protocol: Because the immunoSEQ output held only junctional sequences and lacked quality scores, the filtering could not match the filtering applied to full-length reads. To assign V/J genes and CDR3, sequences were annotated against IMGT germline references using PyIR, a Python wrapper for IgBLAST v1.9. Reads were filtered out if the reads had weak V/J assignments (E-value above 1e-6), no CDR3, stop codons, out-of-frame junctions, or ambiguous translated residues. V3J clonotypes were defined as sequences sharing an identical inferred V gene, J gene, and CDR3 amino acid sequence. Percentage overlap between repertoires was calculated by dividing the number of shared unique clonotypes by the size of the smaller repertoire. Repertoire richness was assessed with RTK rarefaction, the Chao1 estimator, and Recon v2.1 estimates of unobserved clonotypes. Generation probabilities for all TCRbeta clonotypes obtained by the gDNA method from a handful of donors were computed using OLGA. TCRdb's version of the immuneACCESS table is confined to in-frame rearrangements and falls short of the full clone set. An unresolved V gene accounts for under half of the shortfall where checked; the remainder is of unknown origin. Clonal size and the V and J genes are those of that table, whereas D and trimming came from the DNA. The sample table lists fewer than 700,000 clones, roughly 96% of them with a count of one. Approximately 0.11% of the sample goes to the ten largest clones.

CD8 naive samples consisted of CD45RO-negative cells that were positively selected for CCR7, yielding a CD45RA+CCR7+ population without TemRA cells. The donors were healthy, HIV-negative adults with no recently reported acute infections or vaccinations. Every donor was a Caucasian adult residing in Nashville, Tennessee, USA. Blood was obtained by leukapheresis, after which PBMCs were separated by Ficoll-Histopaque density gradient centrifugation and cryopreserved in liquid nitrogen vapor phase. Analytical flow cytometry was used to check the purity and quantity of each magnetically sorted T cell population. Genomic DNA was isolated from each sorted fraction and quantified by UV absorbance on a Nanodrop 2000c. General findings and caveats noted by the study authors: Only blood was sampled, and tissue TCR repertoires likely differ from those in blood. Incomplete sequencing was indicated by rarefaction of sorted-subset datasets, despite the large sequencing depth. The genetic and exposure-history diversity represented was limited by the small number of donors. Pairwise subsampling led to the expectation that sequencing depth would affect the degree of clonotype sharing among donors. Higher generation probabilities were observed for clonotypes shared by all four sorted-subset donors than for non-shared clonotypes. Across four donors, roughly 5.4% of naive CD4, roughly 3.3% of naive CD8, 2% to 2.5% of memory CD4, and around 0.4% of memory CD8 clonotypes were shared. Naive subsets generally had larger estimated clonotype richness than memory subsets.

The sample was naive CD8+ T cells sorted from blood. This specimen's cell subset or site label, interpreted: CD45RA+CCR7+. In this chain, TRBV28 is recombined with TRBJ1-1; the D gene lacks a confident call. The TCR comes from a woman aged 30 to 39 in good health. The CDR3 corresponds to CASSVGVLSKGNTEAFF. The bases are TGTGCCAGCAGCGTAGGAGTTCTCTCTAAGGGGAACACTGAAGCTTTCTTT.